Listed here are 7 T cell receptor beta chains from one sample, sequenced in a study of cytomegalovirus exposure and HLA in healthy donors. The PCR made use of 60 Vbeta and 13 Jbeta primers. TCRdb keeps only in-frame clones here, not all; method: immunoSEQ multiplex PCR. In the table there are fewer than 100,000 clones, 60% to 80% of which are singletons. Material: PBMCs. All receptors come from a woman in her thirties or forties in good health and CMV-seronegative.

The chain combines TRBV7-3 with TRBJ1-1; 7 bases align to TRBD1. This CDR3 region has 14 residues. CDR1 is SGHTA, CDR2 FQGTGA, per germline. The J segment lost 4 bases and the V segment lost 4 bases, leaving 6 bases of the junction unmatched. CDR3 coding DNA: TGTGCCAGCAGCTCTGAGGGGGCGGGCACTGAAGCTTTCTTT. Translating it yields CASSSEGAGTEAFF.

This clone has more than one count but fewer than ten. V usage is TRBV27 and J usage is TRBJ1-5; D possibly corresponds to TRBD1 (6 bases). CDR1 and CDR2 from the germline V gene are MNHEY and SMNVEV (reference sequence). The CDR3 length is 14 residues. V lost 5 bases to trimming and J lost 10 bases, with 18 bases between them. For the CDR3, the DNA is TGTGCCAGCAGTCACCGGGACATAAACTTCCCCCAGCATTTT. Residues: CASSHRDINFPQHF.

This chain uses TRBV4-2 with TRBJ2-7; TRBD1 is a possible D gene (6 bases). This CDR3 contains 14 residues. V was pared by 0 bases and J by 3 bases, with 9 bases between. Looked up from germline, CDR1 is LGHNA and CDR2 is YNFKEQ. In nucleotides, the CDR3 is TGTGCCAGCAGCCAAGACAGGGGAATCTACGAGCAGTACTTC. Its translation is CASSQDRGIYEQYF.

The chain employs TRBV6-1 and TRBJ2-7; maybe TRBD2 (5 bases). CDR3 size: 11 residues. Germline V gene data show CDR1 as MNHNS and CDR2 as SASEGT. V lost 6 bases to trimming and J lost 9 bases, with 12 bases between them. In DNA form, the CDR3 reads TGTGCCAGCAGGGCCGGGGATCGGCAGTACTTC. It codes for CASRAGDRQYF.

V and J are TRBV5-4 and TRBJ2-7; D is possibly TRBD1 (6 bases). The V end was cut by 2 bases, the J end by 2 bases, with 8 bases between. CDR3 size: 13 residues. Per germline, CDR1 SGHNT and CDR2 YYREEE (reference sequence). The CDR3, as DNA: TGTGCCAGCAGCTTCGGACAGACCTACGAGCAGTACTTC. It yields the protein CASSFGQTYEQYF.

The chain recombines TRBV7-2 with TRBJ2-5, with a possible D match to TRBD2 (5 bases). The V gene lost 3 bases and the J gene lost 9 bases, with 11 bases spanning the gap. This CDR3 has 12 amino acids. Germline lookup yields CDR1 SGHTA and CDR2 FQGNSA. The CDR3 protein is CASSFSVEAQYF. Written as DNA, the CDR3 is TGTGCCAGCAGCTTTAGCGTGGAGGCCCAGTACTTC.

The chain links TRBV5-8 to TRBJ2-2, with TRBD2 as a possible D gene (6 bases). The CDR3 covers 14 residues. Trimming left V 4 bases short and J 6 bases short, with 13 bases between. The germline gives CDR1 SGHTS, CDR2 YDEGEE. CDR3 DNA: TGTGCCAGCAGCCCAGGCGGGGATCCCGGGGAGCTGTTTTTT. Translated, it gives CASSPGGDPGELFF.